The 9 T cell receptor beta chains below all came from one sample that was sequenced in a study of shared clonotypes between healthy human individuals. Clones were sequenced by immunoSEQ multiplex PCR, and TCRdb holds only the in-frame ones, with some missing. The sample lists about 470,000 clones, around 75% occurring once. Sample: PBMCs. These receptors originate from a woman in her 40s in good health. Some clones in this sample may be carry-over from other donors' samples.

J is TRBJ2-5 and V is TRBV9, with TRBD2 identical over 12 bases. The CDR3 length is 14 residues. The germline V gene has CDR1 SGDLS and CDR2 YYNGEE. Trimming at V came to 4 bases and at J to 3 bases, leaving 1 base not matched to a gene. The CDR3 coding sequence is TGTGCCAGCAGCCGGACTAGCGGGGAAGAGACCCAGTACTTC. Its protein is CASSRTSGEETQYF. Combining the CDR3 with reference TRBV9 and TRBJ2-5 gives the whole variable domain DSGVTQTPKHLITATGQRVTLRCSPRSGDLSVYWYQQSLDQGLQFLIQYYNGEERAKGNILERFSAQQFPDLHSELNLSSLELGDSALYFCASSRTSGEETQYFGPGTRLLVL.

J is TRBJ1-5 and V is TRBV7-9; D remains unclear. The CDR3 sequence is 12 residues long. V lost 2 bases and J lost 7, with 6 bases in between. Germline values: CDR1 SEHNR, CDR2 FQNEAQ (reference sequence). In DNA form, the CDR3 reads TGTGCCAGCAGCTTATTACAACAGCCCCAGCATTTT. This translates into CASSLLQQPQHF.

In DNA form, the CDR3 reads TGTGCCAGCAGCTCCCTCCGGGACTCCCACACAGATACGCAGTATTTT. It yields the protein CASSSLRDSHTDTQYF. V usage is TRBV7-6 and J usage is TRBJ2-3; TRBD2 is a possible D gene (6 bases). The germline V and J ends were trimmed by 4 bases and 2 bases, with 16 bases remaining between them. Germline CDR1 reads SGHVS; CDR2 reads FNYEAQ. This CDR3 is 16 amino acids long.

As concerns this clone: The sample contains more than one DNA sequence encoding this CDR3. The chain uses TRBV18 and TRBJ2-7; D gene unclear. Germline V CDR1 and CDR2: KGHSH, LQKENI. The CDR3 is 14 residues long. Trimming stripped 0 bases from V and 0 bases from J, with 6 bases between. This chain's CDR3 is CASSPPSVSYEQYF. In DNA form, the CDR3 reads TGTGCCAGCTCACCACCCTCAGTCTCCTACGAGCAGTACTTC.

V and J are TRBV4-1 and TRBJ2-7; 8 positions agree with TRBD2. Trimming took 1 base from V and 2 from J; bases not matched to a gene: 4. Germline V gene lookup returns CDR1 MGHRA and CDR2 YSYEKL. This CDR3 spans 15 amino acids. As DNA, the CDR3 is TGCGCCAGCAGCCAAGTGCTTAGCGGGACCTACGAGCAGTACTTC. Translating it yields CASSQVLSGTYEQYF.

The chain uses TRBV15 and TRBJ1-5; D remains ambiguous. The CDR3 consists of 14 residues. From germline, CDR1 is LNHNV and CDR2 YYDKDF (reference sequence). The V gene lost 5 bases and the J gene lost 1 base, with 9 bases spanning the gap. This chain's CDR3 is CATSRLGSNQPQHF. The CDR3 DNA reads as TGTGCCACCAGCCGATTGGGGAGCAATCAGCCCCAGCATTTT.

The chain is built from TRBV7-8 and TRBJ1-5; TRBD1 might be the D (5 bases). The CDR3 is 16 amino acids. Trimming left V 4 bases short and J 6 bases short, with 19 bases between. The germline CDR1 and CDR2 sequences are SGHVS and FQNEAQ. The CDR3 protein is CASSWPRGEGRQPQHF. CDR3 DNA sequence: TGTGCCAGCAGCTGGCCTCGGGGAGAGGGACGTCAGCCCCAGCATTTT.

This clone came up a few times. The rearrangement links TRBV6-7 to TRBJ2-6; perhaps TRBD2 as D (5 bases). TRBV6-7 falls under the ORF class, with uncertain function. The CDR3 runs 16 residues. The germline V and J ends were trimmed by 5 bases and 0 bases, with 11 bases remaining between them. The CDR3 loop reads CASSELDFSGANVLTF. The CDR3 region has the DNA TGTGCCAGCAGTGAATTGGACTTCTCTGGGGCCAACGTCCTGACTTTC.

The V and J genes are TRBV5-5 and TRBJ1-3; D gene ambiguous. Germline-derived CDR1 and CDR2 are SGHKS and YYEKEE (reference sequence). V lost 4 bases to trimming and J lost 0 bases, with 20 bases between them. CDR3 size: 18 residues. CDR3 bases: TGTGCCAGCAGCGGGTACCAGACTGGACGCGTCTCTGGAAACACCATATATTTT. This sequence encodes CASSGYQTGRVSGNTIYF.